This section outlines one T cell receptor beta chain sequence together with its context. This clone was seen a handful of times. It lacks a known antigen. There are no base qualities to consult, and no much larger clone falls within one base. The data originate from a study of cytomegalovirus exposure and HLA in healthy donors listed by TCRdb under 2017. Concerning the study at large: An earlier analysis of approximately 640 of the donors reported about 250 Gb of sequence data and roughly 100 million unique TCR beta sequences from about 179 million T cells. Approximately 310 gigabases of sequencing data and tens of millions of unique TCR sequences were included in an early release covering roughly 700 HLA-typed donors. Roughly 5 DR-DQ haplotypes were handled as single units for association and clustering, since linkage in the cohort was strong. A later genetic analysis took genome-wide SNP genotypes for about 55% of the roughly 700 donors and used that subset as a discovery cohort. Among some 410 genotyped donors of the cohort, an average of approximately 230,000 unique TCR beta nucleotide sequences were sequenced per donor, roughly 20% of them non-productive. The aim of the study was to test whether cataloging public T cell receptors could identify signatures of past pathogen exposure. Besides the first cohort of roughly 660 subjects, a separate validation cohort made up of about 120 different subjects was used. Class I and class II HLA loci were covered by the typing at four-digit resolution. The number of typed donors differed by locus: roughly 629-640 for A, B, C, DRB1 and DQB1; some 540 for DQA1; around 580 for DPA1; and approximately 450 for DPB1. The genetic ancestry cluster associated with self-reported Caucasian donors included about 81% of the roughly 400 genotyped donors. In the later analysis, no new phenotypic data were used to find candidate immune exposures; instead, reliance was placed on TCR beta sequences and their occurrence across donors. Alongside the repertoire data, information on donor age, sex, ethnicity and CMV serostatus was compiled. The study used immunosequencing to profile the T cell repertoires of approximately 640 subjects and linked those repertoires to cytomegalovirus serostatus. A later analysis re-examined previously published TCR beta repertoires from hundreds of donors and added high-resolution HLA genotyping to investigate patterns of TCR occurrence. To decide whether each TCR beta V gene segment behaved as functional or pseudogenic, an earlier analysis of some 580 of the donors relied on high-throughput TCR beta sequencing. Every discovery cohort repertoire had been produced on one sequencing platform. To predict cytomegalovirus infection status, the study combined high-throughput TCR immunosequencing, statistical association of individual TCRs with disease status, and machine learning. Broader findings and caveats from the paper: In a later analysis, several top co-occurrence clusters were reported to appear linked to parvovirus B19, influenza, CMV and Epstein-Barr virus. Because HLA typing was unavailable for some donors at each locus, only the typed subset was used in association tests. Broadly in line with IMGT annotations, most TCR beta V segments showed up in productive rearrangements about 87% or about 30% of the time in an earlier analysis of some 590 of the donors. In both the original and validation cohorts, the classifier was reported to diagnose cytomegalovirus status with high specificity and sensitivity. In a later analysis, HLA-associated TCR beta chains were found to be more clonally expanded and to have lower generation probabilities than equally common non-associated chains. The cohort was sequenced for TCR beta chains only, and without alpha or paired-chain data the features that could be detected were limited. A few of the identified cytomegalovirus-associated TCR beta chains were confirmed in vitro to be specific for cytomegalovirus antigens. Linkage disequilibrium might explain the correlated functional status among segregating V segments, but an unknown experimental factor could not be ruled out. Presence/absence analyses assumed roughly uniform sequencing depth across donors, an assumption that may not hold. Strong co-occurrence of HLA alleles, especially DR and DQ, made assigning TCR associations to individual alleles difficult. At a false discovery rate of 0.05, a later analysis linked about 16,000 TCR beta sequences to specific HLA alleles. The sequencing pipeline was judged likely to have produced a cluster of highly shared sequence variants as a technical artifact. The authors suggested that the approach could potentially be extended to other disease states and immunological phenotypes. The study listed 150 to 200 TCR beta chains as associated with cytomegalovirus. Most TCR sequences were seen in very few donors, while some public TCRs were found in many individuals. In a later genetic analysis, a missense DCLRE1C variant was associated with V-gene and J-gene trimming of TCR beta chains, and the association was replicated in an independent cohort. A further reported finding was that TCR beta sequences accurately predicted the HLA-A and HLA-B alleles for most subjects in the first cohort. In a later analysis, the rate of TCR association differed among HLA loci, with DRB1 alleles having the most associated TCRs and HLA-C alleles having the fewest. For the cohort, immune exposure information was limited to CMV serostatus. According to a later genetic analysis, donors in an Asian-associated ancestry cluster had fewer N-insertions in productive TCRs than the roughly 670-donor mean. The earlier analysis of 587 of the donors excluded some 15 rarely observed V segments, including chromosome 9 orphons, because counts were too low. According to a later analysis, most CMV-associated TCR beta chains appeared to be HLA-restricted, and the HLA associations seemed to be driven largely by CMV exposure.

The cohort was made up of 650 to 700 healthy bone marrow donors. All cohort members were sampled while nominally healthy, although unrecorded immune exposures were likely present. The donor tested CMV seropositive and was one of the 289 seropositive cohort members. Every donor gave a peripheral blood sample, and the peripheral blood mononuclear cells from that sample were used for TCR beta sequencing. Genomic DNA extraction from the blood cell samples was performed with the Qiagen DNeasy Blood Extraction Kit. The method behind the library was the immunoSEQ multiplex PCR assay. For the multiplex PCR, a mixture combining 60 forward primers for TCR Vbeta segments and 13 reverse primers for TCR Jbeta segments was used. The CDR3 region of rearranged TCR beta genes was amplified from genomic DNA with a multiplex PCR assay. The Illumina HiSeq System was used to sequence the amplified TCR beta libraries as 87-base-pair reads. The authors' pipeline ran thus. In a later analysis, roughly 80 million unique TCR beta chains were counted across the 650 to 750 repertoires, and roughly 10 million of these chains were shared by at least two donors. To remove PCR and sequencing errors, raw reads were error-corrected and collapsed into unique sequences using a nearest-neighbor algorithm that merged closely related sequences. Alignment of CDR3 sequences to IMGT reference sequences was used to assign V, D and J gene segments. For a sequence to be retained, a match of at least six nucleotides was required to both a V gene segment and a J gene segment. Rearrangements were classified as productive when the CDR3 lacked stop codons and remained in frame with V and J, and all other rearrangements were classified as non-productive. CDR3 was defined by IMGT convention, running from the second conserved V-encoded cysteine to the conserved J-encoded phenylalanine. The earlier analysis of 587 of the donors excluded sequences that lacked an unambiguous match to a single V gene segment. An earlier analysis of some 500 of the donors classified V segments as functional when productive rearrangements were above 56.7% and as segregating when the standard deviation between donors was above 5%. A statistical classification framework was built to diagnose cytomegalovirus status from the catalog of TCR beta chain sequences. In a later analysis, TCR nucleotide sequences were compared against IMGT/GENE-DB human TR gene sequences so that V and J genes could be assigned. The TCRdist pipeline was used in a later analysis to assign CDR3 sequences and most-parsimonious VDJ recombination scenarios. In a later analysis, each TCR beta chain was defined by its CDR3 amino acid sequence together with its V-gene family, and reads lacking a unique V-gene family were excluded. To address suspected cross-contamination and a sequencing artifact, a later analysis removed under 600 highly shared, low-generation-probability nucleotide sequences. For each public chain, a later analysis derived a clonal expansion index from normalized ranks of inferred template counts within each repertoire. In a later analysis, generation probabilities were computed with a VDJ recombination model fitted to out-of-frame rearrangements, and the resulting probabilities were checked against IGoR. In a later analysis, hypergeometric tests were used to score TCR-TCR, TCR-HLA and TCR-CMV co-occurrence, with a repertoire-size bias correction applied to TCR pairs. In a later analysis, false discovery rates were estimated by permuting HLA or CMV assignments 20 times. In a later analysis, co-occurring TCRs were grouped using DBSCAN, and TCRdist sequence similarity was added for clustering within HLA-allele-positive subsets. Repertoires with fewer than 30,000 or more than 120,000 public chains were left out of co-occurrence clustering, as were about five repertoires with anomalous nucleotide sharing. Drawn from immuneACCESS, this table holds only the in-frame rearrangements with V and J called that TCRdb kept. Clones are partly lost; checked studies trace under half to an unresolved V gene and leave the rest unexplained. The V and J calls and clone size are taken from that table; D and trimming were inferred from the DNA. This sample gives about 130,000 clones in total; less than 85% of them show up just once. The ten most abundant clones make up more than 2% of the sample.

The sequencing input was PBMCs. The source of this sequence is a woman in her thirties or forties in good health and CMV-seropositive.

CDR3 region: CASSVVEGSPPLHF. DNA sequence: TGTGCCAGCAGCGTAGTGGAGGGGAGTCCACCCCTCCACTTT. The chain is made from TRBV9 and TRBJ1-6; a tentative D match to TRBD1 spans 5 bases. The CDR3 holds 14 amino acids from the cysteine to the phenylalanine. Solely the CDR3 DNA is kept, with 42 bases framed from the first base. A distance of 12 bases separates the germline ends of V and J, which lose 0 bases and 11 bases respectively. The CDR1 and CDR2 encoded by the germline V gene are SGDLS and YYNGEE.